These T cell receptor beta chains were read from a single sample in a study of identical twins. MiXCR, run by TCRdb on the 5' RACE reads, gives a single entry per CDR3 protein. Of roughly 500,000 distinct CDR3 sequences in the sample, roughly a fifth are singletons; the top ten hold roughly 0.9%. Separately, the same data were catalogued under a study of T cells expressing NK-cell markers.

Sequencing was performed on CD4+ T cells sorted from blood. Every receptor here comes from a woman in her late teens or twenties in good health. The CDR3 runs from the conserved cysteine through the conserved F or W. D genes are given only for firm matches. Clone size appears in some rows only: once, few, many, or a class for an expanded clone.

clone size,J gene,V gene,D gene,CDR3 protein,CDR3 DNA
-,TRBJ2-3,TRBV6-1,TRBD2,CASSVSGTSGTDTQYF,TGTGCCAGCAGTGTGTCCGGGACTAGCGGCACAGATACGCAGTATTTT
-,TRBJ2-6,TRBV7-2,-,CASSLAPTGSAGANVLTF,TGTGCCAGCAGCTTAGCGCCCACAGGTTCGGCTGGGGCCAACGTCCTGACTTTC
-,TRBJ2-1,TRBV7-6,TRBD2,CASSSRAGNSYNEQFF,TGTGCCAGCAGCTCCAGAGCGGGGAACTCCTACAATGAGCAGTTCTTC
-,TRBJ2-5,TRBV20-1,-,CSADVRGRETQYF,TGCAGTGCCGACGTCAGGGGCAGGGAGACCCAGTACTTC
-,TRBJ1-1,TRBV5-6,-,CASSLRGASNTEAFF,TGTGCCAGCAGCTTGAGGGGGGCTTCGAACACTGAAGCTTTCTTT
-,TRBJ2-3,TRBV7-2,TRBD2,CASRLWEGRGDTQYF,TGTGCCAGCAGGCTCTGGGAGGGCCGCGGAGATACGCAGTATTTT
many,TRBJ2-1,TRBV5-5,TRBD2,CASRPGLAGLSYNEQFF,TGTGCCAGCAGACCCGGACTAGCGGGTTTATCCTACAATGAGCAGTTCTTC
-,TRBJ1-2,TRBV29-1,-,CSVLGAGDGYTF,TGCAGCGTTCTGGGGGCAGGTGATGGCTACACCTTC
few,TRBJ2-2,TRBV5-1,-,CASSFSSTGELFF,TGCGCCAGCAGCTTCTCGTCCACCGGGGAGCTGTTTTTT
-,TRBJ1-2,TRBV7-9,TRBD1,CASSLTGATTDGYTF,TGTGCCAGCAGCTTAACAGGGGCAACAACGGACGGCTACACCTTC
-,TRBJ1-2,TRBV30,TRBD1,CAWSLDRGNYGYTF,TGTGCCTGGAGTCTAGACAGGGGAAACTATGGCTACACCTTC
-,TRBJ1-1,TRBV6-5,-,CASSYRGRLATEAFF,TGTGCCAGCAGTTACCGGGGGCGTTTGGCCACTGAAGCTTTCTTT
few,TRBJ2-1,TRBV5-1,TRBD2,CATARGGKYNEQFF,TGCGCCACAGCTCGCGGGGGGAAGTACAATGAGCAGTTCTTC
few,TRBJ2-1,TRBV15,-,CATSRDLWGTEQFF,TGTGCCACCAGCAGAGATCTATGGGGTACTGAGCAGTTCTTC
many,TRBJ2-5,TRBV11-2,-,CASSLGLDQETQYF,TGTGCCAGCAGCTTAGGACTCGACCAAGAGACCCAGTACTTC
few,TRBJ2-5,TRBV4-3,-,CASSQDHRRQETQYF,TGCGCCAGCAGCCAAGATCACCGAAGACAAGAGACCCAGTACTTC
-,TRBJ2-1,TRBV20-1,TRBD2,CSAPLRSASGMEQFF,TGCAGTGCTCCCCTACGAAGTGCGAGCGGGATGGAGCAGTTCTTC
many,TRBJ2-1,TRBV7-2,-,CASSLSAPTLINEQFF,TGTGCCAGCAGCTTATCCGCCCCCACTCTTATTAATGAGCAGTTCTTC
many,TRBJ2-5,TRBV29-1,TRBD1,CSVERGHETQYF,TGCAGCGTTGAAAGGGGGCACGAGACCCAGTACTTC
-,TRBJ1-1,TRBV6-5,-,CASSYSRSFNTEAFF,TGTGCCAGCAGTTACTCGAGAAGTTTTAACACTGAAGCTTTCTTT
-,TRBJ2-7,TRBV6-1,TRBD1,CASTTGNSYEQYF,TGTGCCAGCACGACAGGGAATTCCTACGAGCAGTACTTC
-,TRBJ2-3,TRBV30,-,CAWNSGGDTQYF,TGTGCCTGGAACTCAGGGGGGGATACGCAGTATTTT
-,TRBJ2-7,TRBV20-1,-,CSARFGGSSYEQYF,TGCAGTGCTAGATTCGGGGGATCCTCCTACGAGCAGTACTTC
few,TRBJ1-2,TRBV2,TRBD1,CASSETRQGNYGYTF,TGTGCCAGCAGTGAAACCCGACAGGGCAACTATGGCTACACCTTC
few,TRBJ2-1,TRBV20-1,-,CSAADRGAGNEQFF,TGCAGTGCCGCCGACAGGGGAGCGGGGAATGAGCAGTTCTTC
few,TRBJ2-2,TRBV5-6,-,CASIGYNTGELFF,TGTGCCAGCATCGGCTATAACACCGGGGAGCTGTTTTTT
-,TRBJ2-5,TRBV29-1,-,CSVVNPGETQYF,TGCAGCGTTGTAAACCCGGGTGAGACCCAGTACTTC
few,TRBJ2-2,TRBV20-1,TRBD1,CSARGTGPAGELFF,TGCAGTGCTAGAGGGACAGGGCCGGCCGGGGAGCTGTTTTTT
few,TRBJ2-1,TRBV7-9,TRBD2,CASSSSSGSGRVEQFF,TGTGCCAGCAGCTCCTCCTCGGGTAGCGGGAGGGTTGAGCAGTTCTTC
-,TRBJ2-1,TRBV5-1,-,CASRLQGPSNEQFF,TGCGCCAGCAGATTACAGGGACCCTCCAATGAGCAGTTCTTC
few,TRBJ2-5,TRBV6-5,-,CASSYSERQTQYF,TGTGCCAGCAGTTACTCGGAGCGGCAGACCCAGTACTTC
-,TRBJ2-7,TRBV20-1,TRBD2,CSASALGLAGYEQYF,TGCAGTGCTTCTGCTTTGGGACTAGCGGGCTACGAGCAGTACTTC
many,TRBJ1-1,TRBV20-1,-,CSARSWTGAFF,TGCAGTGCTAGATCATGGACGGGAGCTTTCTTT
-,TRBJ2-5,TRBV20-1,-,CSASVIEGQETQYF,TGCAGTGCTAGCGTGATAGAGGGCCAAGAGACCCAGTACTTC
-,TRBJ1-1,TRBV5-6,-,CASSSDVRPWEAFF,TGTGCCAGCAGCTCCGACGTGAGGCCCTGGGAAGCTTTCTTT
-,TRBJ2-2,TRBV12-3/TRBV12-4,-,CASSTFGTGAGGELFF,TGTGCCAGCAGTACCTTCGGGACGGGGGCTGGCGGGGAGCTGTTTTTT
few,TRBJ2-5,TRBV20-1,-,CSASGRAHLQETQYF,TGCAGTGCTAGTGGCCGGGCCCACCTTCAAGAGACCCAGTACTTC
few,TRBJ2-1,TRBV12-3/TRBV12-4,-,CASNPGPPYNEQFF,TGTGCCAGCAACCCGGGACCCCCGTACAATGAGCAGTTCTTC
-,TRBJ1-2,TRBV9,TRBD1,CASSVMGQGQGYTF,TGTGCCAGCAGCGTAATGGGACAGGGACAGGGCTACACCTTC
few,TRBJ1-4,TRBV5-1,-,CASSRGSDEKLFF,TGCGCCAGCAGTCGGGGTAGTGATGAAAAACTGTTTTTT